The 15 T cell receptor beta chains listed next were all sequenced from one sample in a study of blood T cell repertoires in COVID-19. The protocol was immunoSEQ multiplex PCR, while the TCRdb copy is restricted to in-frame clones and leaves out a portion. The table records 130,000 or so clones, around nine tenths of them present only once. The sequenced sample consisted of peripheral blood. These receptors all stem from a woman aged 60-75 years with acute or convalescent COVID-19.

The chain couples TRBV11-2 to TRBJ2-3, with a weak D call TRBD2 (7 bases). V lost 1 base to trimming and J lost 0 bases, with 14 bases between them. This CDR3 is 17 amino acids long. CDR1 is SGHAT and CDR2 is FQNNGV in the germline V gene. The CDR3 is CASSLGVGGPSTDTQYF. CDR3 coding DNA: TGTGCCAGCAGCTTAGGAGTGGGGGGGCCAAGCACAGATACGCAGTATTTT.

This clone turned up a few times. The V gene is TRBV7-3, the J gene TRBJ2-5, with TRBD2 identical over 7 bases. With 5 bases clipped from V and 4 bases from J, the junction kept 4 bases outside the gene matches. Germline CDR1 reads SGHTA; CDR2 reads FQGTGA. The CDR3 sequence is 13 residues long. The CDR3 DNA sequence: TGTGCCAGCAGCCCCTCGGGGGGAGAGACCCAGTACTTC. Its translation: CASSPSGGETQYF. The entire variable domain, with the rest obtained from reference TRBV7-3 and TRBJ2-5, is as follows: GAGVSQTPSNKVTEKGKYVELRCDPISGHTALYWYRQSLGQGPEFLIYFQGTGAADDSGLPNDRFFAVRPEGSVSTLKIQRTERGDSAVYLCASSPSGGETQYFGPGTRLLVL.

This chain connects TRBV6-2 or TRBV6-3 to TRBJ2-1; the D is unclear. V lost 3 bases to trimming and J lost 5 bases, with 17 bases between them. Germline V gene sequence: CDR1 MNHEY, CDR2 SVGEGT. The CDR3 totals 16 residues. The CDR3 DNA reads TGTGCCAGCAGTTATCTTCCCGCGACTGTTAACAATGAGCAGTTCTTC. Translating it yields CASSYLPATVNNEQFF.

The chain employs TRBV4-3 and TRBJ1-2; 7 bases agree with TRBD1. CDR3 size: 14 residues. CDR1 LGHNA and CDR2 YSLEER come from the germline V gene. The V segment lost 4 bases and the J segment 3 bases; nucleotides outside the gene matches: 5. The CDR3: CASSRDRDYYGYTF. CDR3 nucleotide sequence: TGCGCCAGCAGCCGCGACAGGGATTACTATGGCTACACCTTC.

The chain carries TRBV5-4 and TRBJ1-2, with 8 positions matching TRBD1. The germline V gene has CDR1 SGHNT and CDR2 YYREEE (reference sequence). Trimming cost V 4 bases and J 7 bases; bases outside gene matches: 9. The CDR3 is 14 residues long. This chain's CDR3 is CASSLTGVGSGYTF. CDR3 nucleotides: TGTGCCAGCAGCCTGACAGGGGTAGGGTCTGGCTACACCTTC.

V and J are TRBV6-2 or TRBV6-3 and TRBJ1-5; tentatively, D is TRBD1 (5 bases). This CDR3 region has 15 residues. Trimming removed 2 bases at V and 0 bases at J, with 8 bases between. Looked up from germline, CDR1 is MNHEY and CDR2 is SVGEGT. CDR3 amino acids: CASSYTQGSNQPQHF. CDR3 nucleotide sequence: TGTGCCAGCAGTTACACTCAGGGTAGCAATCAGCCCCAGCATTTT.

The chain combines TRBV12-3 or TRBV12-4 with TRBJ2-7, with TRBD1 matching 7 bases. The CDR3 has 13 residues. V lost 7 bases, J lost 7 bases, and 10 bases stayed unmatched. The CDR3 nucleotides read TGTGCCAGCACCTTCGGACAGGCAGGGGAGCAGTACTTC. Amino acid sequence: CASTFGQAGEQYF.

Here the CDR3 DNA reads TGTGCCAGCAGCTTATGGGGACCGGGACATGCCTCCGATACCACCTTC. Protein sequence: CASSLWGPGHASDTTF. The chain couples TRBV7-2 to TRBJ1-2; D perhaps matches TRBD1 (6 bases). Trimming removed 2 bases from V and 13 bases from J, with 26 bases in between. Germline V lookup: CDR1 SGHTA, CDR2 FQGNSA. The CDR3 sequence is 16 residues long.

The chain recombines TRBV14 with TRBJ2-7; 9 bases are a match to TRBD1. Germline lookup yields CDR1 SGHDN and CDR2 FVKESK. Trimming took 4 bases from V and 7 from J; bases not matched to a gene: 8. The CDR3 length is 14 residues. The CDR3 region has the DNA TGTGCCAGCAGCCTGGGACAGGGACTAAGAGAGCAGTACTTC. Its translation: CASSLGQGLREQYF.

V usage is TRBV29-1 and J usage is TRBJ1-2, with 10 bases matching TRBD1. The CDR3 has 13 amino acids. The ends lost 6 bases at V and 6 bases at J; junction bases unmatched: 7. Germline-derived CDR1 and CDR2 are SQVTM and ANQGSEA. CDR3 sequence reads: CSVNDRGPDGYTF. The CDR3 DNA reads TGCAGCGTGAACGACAGGGGGCCTGATGGCTACACCTTC.

The chain has TRBV7-3 and TRBJ2-5; TRBD2 aligns across 9 bases. The CDR3 sequence is 15 residues long. J was trimmed by 7 bases and V by 4 bases; bases with no gene match: 10. Germline CDR1 SGHTA, CDR2 FQGTGA. CDR3 amino acids: CASSSGTSKGGTQYF. The CDR3 DNA reads TGTGCCAGCAGCTCCGGGACTAGCAAAGGCGGGACCCAGTACTTC.

The rearrangement uses TRBV7-2 and TRBJ2-5; possibly TRBD2 for D (5 bases). The V gene lost 5 bases and the J gene lost 4 bases, with 14 bases spanning the gap. This CDR3 spans 14 amino acids. Germline lookup yields CDR1 SGHTA and CDR2 FQGNSA. This CDR3 is CASSHEGSGETQYF. The CDR3 coding sequence is TGTGCCAGCAGCCACGAAGGCAGCGGAGAGACCCAGTACTTC.

This clone was detected only a few times. This chain links TRBV6-2 or TRBV6-3 with TRBJ2-5, with TRBD1 matching 10 bases. Looked up from germline, CDR1 is MNHEY and CDR2 is SVGEGT. This CDR3 comprises 15 residues. The ends lost 6 bases at V and 1 base at J; junction bases unmatched: 5. The CDR3 coding sequence is TGTGCCAGCAGACCTTGGACAGGGGGCCAAGAGACCCAGTACTTC. Translated, it gives CASRPWTGGQETQYF.

The chain combines TRBV9 with TRBJ2-3; 10 nucleotides line up with TRBD2. V shed 1 base and J 4 bases; nucleotides not matched to a gene: 3. The CDR3 has 15 residues. Looked up from germline, CDR1 is SGDLS and CDR2 is YYNGEE. CDR3 residues: CASSVSGGAADTQYF. CDR3 sequence (DNA): TGTGCCAGCAGCGTAAGCGGGGGGGCCGCAGATACGCAGTATTTT.

The J gene is TRBJ1-2, the V gene TRBV3-1 (or the pseudogene TRBV3-2), with 10 bases that match TRBD1. V dropped 3 bases and J dropped 6; count of bases not matched to a gene: 7. CDR3 length: 15 amino acids. CDR1 LGHDT and CDR2 YNNKEL come from the germline V gene (reference sequence). CDR3 region: CASSQYRQGADGYTF. The CDR3 DNA follows: TGTGCCAGCAGCCAGTATCGACAGGGGGCGGATGGCTACACCTTC.